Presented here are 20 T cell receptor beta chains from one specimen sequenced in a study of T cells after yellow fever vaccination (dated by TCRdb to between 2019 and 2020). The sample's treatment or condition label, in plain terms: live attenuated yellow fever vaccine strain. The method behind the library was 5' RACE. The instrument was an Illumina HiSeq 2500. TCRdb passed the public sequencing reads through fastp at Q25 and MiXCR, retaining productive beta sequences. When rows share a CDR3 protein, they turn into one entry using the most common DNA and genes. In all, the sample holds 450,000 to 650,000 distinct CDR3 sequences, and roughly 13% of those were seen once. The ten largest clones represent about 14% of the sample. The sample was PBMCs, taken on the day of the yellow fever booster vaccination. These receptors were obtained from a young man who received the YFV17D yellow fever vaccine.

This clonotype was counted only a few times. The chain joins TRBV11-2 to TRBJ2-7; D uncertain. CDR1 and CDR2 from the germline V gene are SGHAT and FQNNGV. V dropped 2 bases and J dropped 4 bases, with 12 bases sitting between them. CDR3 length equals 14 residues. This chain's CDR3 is CASSLMRGPYEQYF. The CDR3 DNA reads TGTGCCAGCAGCTTAATGCGAGGTCCTTACGAGCAGTACTTC.

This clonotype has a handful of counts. CDR3 in amino acids: CASSLDRYSESMNTEAFF. The DNA for the CDR3 is TGTGCCAGCAGCTTAGATCGTTATTCGGAGAGTATGAACACTGAAGCTTTCTTT. The rearrangement joins TRBV11-2 to TRBJ1-1; D gene unclear. Germline CDR1 and CDR2: SGHAT and FQNNGV. The CDR3 sequence is 18 residues long. Between the trimmed V and J ends, which lost 0 bases and 0 bases, there was a span of 17 bases.

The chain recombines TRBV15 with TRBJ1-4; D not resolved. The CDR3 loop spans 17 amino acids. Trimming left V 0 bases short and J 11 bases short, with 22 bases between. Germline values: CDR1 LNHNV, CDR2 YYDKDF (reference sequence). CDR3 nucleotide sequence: TGTGCCACCAGCAGAGAAAAATCGGGAAGGACTCTGGCGAAACTGTTTTTT. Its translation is CATSREKSGRTLAKLFF.

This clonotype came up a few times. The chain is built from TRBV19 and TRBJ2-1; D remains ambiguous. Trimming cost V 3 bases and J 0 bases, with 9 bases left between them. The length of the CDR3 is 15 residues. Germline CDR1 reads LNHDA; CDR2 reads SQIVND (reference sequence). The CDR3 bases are TGTGCCAGTAGTATTTCCCAGAGCTCCTACAATGAGCAGTTCTTC. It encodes CASSISQSSYNEQFF.

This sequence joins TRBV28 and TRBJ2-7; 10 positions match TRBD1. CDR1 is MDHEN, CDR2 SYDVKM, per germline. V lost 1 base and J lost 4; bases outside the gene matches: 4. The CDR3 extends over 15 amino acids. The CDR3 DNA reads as TGTGCCAGCAGTTTATACGGGACAGGGGAATACGAGCAGTACTTC. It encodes CASSLYGTGEYEQYF.

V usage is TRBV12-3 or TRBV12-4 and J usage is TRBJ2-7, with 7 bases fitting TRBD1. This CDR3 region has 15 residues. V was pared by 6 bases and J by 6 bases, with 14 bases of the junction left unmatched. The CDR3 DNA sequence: TGTGCCAGCAGCCTCAGACAGGGAACGGACCGCGAGCAGTACTTC. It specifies CASSLRQGTDREQYF.

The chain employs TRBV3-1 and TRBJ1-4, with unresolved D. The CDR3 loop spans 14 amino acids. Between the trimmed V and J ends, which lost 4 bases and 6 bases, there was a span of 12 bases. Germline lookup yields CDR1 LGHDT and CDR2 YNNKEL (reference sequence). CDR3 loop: CASSLGSEDEKLFF. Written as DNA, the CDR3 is TGTGCCAGCAGCCTAGGGTCGGAGGATGAAAAACTGTTTTTT.

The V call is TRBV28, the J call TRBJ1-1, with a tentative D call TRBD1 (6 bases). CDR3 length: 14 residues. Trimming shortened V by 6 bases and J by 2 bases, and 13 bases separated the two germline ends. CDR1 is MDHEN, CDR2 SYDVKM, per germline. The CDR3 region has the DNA TGTGCCAGCAGGACGACAGGCGGTAACACTGAAGCTTTCTTT. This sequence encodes CASRTTGGNTEAFF.

Here the CDR3 reads CASNSGTSNEQFF. In nucleotides, the CDR3 is TGCGCCAGCAACTCCGGGACTAGCAATGAGCAGTTCTTC. The chain recombines TRBV5-1 with TRBJ2-1; 8 bases map to TRBD2. Per the germline V gene, CDR1 is SGHRS and CDR2 is YFSETQ. The ends lost 6 bases at V and 6 bases at J; junction bases unmatched: 5. This CDR3 region has 13 residues. The full variable domain, in which reference TRBV5-1 and TRBJ2-1 provide the parts outside the CDR3, is KAGVTQTPRYLIKTRGQQVTLSCSPISGHRSVSWYQQTPGQGLQFLFEYFSETQRNKGNFPGRFSGRQFSNSRSEMNVSTLELGDSALYLCASNSGTSNEQFFGPGTRLTVL.

CDR3: CASSPPLAGVVDTQYF. Here the CDR3 DNA reads TGTGCCAGCAGCCCGCCCCTAGCGGGAGTAGTAGATACGCAGTATTTT. The rearrangement links TRBV7-9 to TRBJ2-3, with 10 bases that match TRBD2. The V gene end was trimmed by 5 bases and the J gene end by 5 bases; junction bases not matched to a gene: 10. CDR3 length: 16 amino acids. Germline V gene lookup returns CDR1 SEHNR and CDR2 FQNEAQ (reference sequence).

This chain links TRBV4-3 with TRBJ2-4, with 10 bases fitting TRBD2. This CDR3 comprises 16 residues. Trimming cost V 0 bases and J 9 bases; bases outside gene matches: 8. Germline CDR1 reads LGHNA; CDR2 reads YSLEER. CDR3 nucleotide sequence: TGCGCCAGCAGCCAAGATAAAGCGGGAGGGCCGGTCATTCAGTACTTC. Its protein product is CASSQDKAGGPVIQYF.

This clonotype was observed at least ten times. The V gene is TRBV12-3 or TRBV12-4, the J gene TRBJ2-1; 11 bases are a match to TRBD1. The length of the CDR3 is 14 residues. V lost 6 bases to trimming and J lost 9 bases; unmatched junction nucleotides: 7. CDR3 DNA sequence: TGTGCCAGCAGCCCAGGACAGGGGGCGGGTGAGCAGTTCTTC. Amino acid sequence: CASSPGQGAGEQFF.

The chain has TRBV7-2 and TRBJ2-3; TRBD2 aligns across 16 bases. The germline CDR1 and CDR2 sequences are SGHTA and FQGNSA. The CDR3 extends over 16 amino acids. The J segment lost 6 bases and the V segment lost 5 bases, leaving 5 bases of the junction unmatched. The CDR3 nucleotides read TGTGCCAGCAGCACGGGACTAGCGGGAGGGCCGGATACGCAGTATTTT. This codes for CASSTGLAGGPDTQYF. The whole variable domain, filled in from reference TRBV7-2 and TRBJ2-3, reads GAGVSQSPSNKVTEKGKDVELRCDPISGHTALYWYRQSLGQGLEFLIYFQGNSAPDKSGLPSDRFSAERTGGSVSTLTIQRTQQEDSAVYLCASSTGLAGGPDTQYFGPGTRLTVL.

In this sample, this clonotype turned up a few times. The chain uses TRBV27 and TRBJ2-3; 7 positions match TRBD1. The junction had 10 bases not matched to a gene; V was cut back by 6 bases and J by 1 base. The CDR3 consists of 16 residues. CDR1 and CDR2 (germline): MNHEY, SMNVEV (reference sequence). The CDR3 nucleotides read TGTGCCAGCAGCAGACGGCAGGGGGTGGGCACAGATACGCAGTATTTT. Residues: CASSRRQGVGTDTQYF.

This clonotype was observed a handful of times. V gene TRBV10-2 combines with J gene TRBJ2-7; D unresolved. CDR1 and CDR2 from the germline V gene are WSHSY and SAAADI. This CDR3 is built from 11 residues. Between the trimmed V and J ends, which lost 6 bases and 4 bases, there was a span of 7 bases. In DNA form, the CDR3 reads TGCGCCAGCAGGGAACATTACGAGCAGTACTTC. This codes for CASREHYEQYF.

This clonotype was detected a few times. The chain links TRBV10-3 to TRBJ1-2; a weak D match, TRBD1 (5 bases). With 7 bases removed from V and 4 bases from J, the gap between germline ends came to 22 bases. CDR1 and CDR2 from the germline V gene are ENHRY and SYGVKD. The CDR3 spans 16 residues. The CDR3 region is CAITREGSRGGYGYTF. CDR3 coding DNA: TGTGCCATCACCCGAGAGGGGTCGCGCGGAGGCTATGGCTACACCTTC.

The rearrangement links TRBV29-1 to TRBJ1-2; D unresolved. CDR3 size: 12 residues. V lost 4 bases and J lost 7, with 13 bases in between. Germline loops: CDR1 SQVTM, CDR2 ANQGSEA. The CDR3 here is CSVGPEIRGYTF. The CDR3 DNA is TGCAGCGTTGGCCCAGAGATACGTGGCTACACCTTC. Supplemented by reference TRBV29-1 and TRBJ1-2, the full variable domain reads SAVISQKPSRDICQRGTSLTIQCQVDSQVTMMFWYRQQPGQSLTLIATANQGSEATYESGFVIDKFPISRPNLTFSTLTVSNMSPEDSSIYLCSVGPEIRGYTFGSGTRLTVV.

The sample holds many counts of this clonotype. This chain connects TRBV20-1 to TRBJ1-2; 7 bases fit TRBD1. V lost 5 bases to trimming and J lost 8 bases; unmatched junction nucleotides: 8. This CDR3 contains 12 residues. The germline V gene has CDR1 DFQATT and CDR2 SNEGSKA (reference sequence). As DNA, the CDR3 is TGCAGTGCTTGGGACAGTACCGTGGGCTACACCTTC. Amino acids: CSAWDSTVGYTF.

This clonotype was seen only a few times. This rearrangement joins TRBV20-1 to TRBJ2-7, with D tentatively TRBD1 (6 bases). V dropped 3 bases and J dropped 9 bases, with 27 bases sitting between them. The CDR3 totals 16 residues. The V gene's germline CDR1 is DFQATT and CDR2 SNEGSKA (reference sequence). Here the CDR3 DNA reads TGCAGTGCTAGTCCTACACTTGGACAGCAGACTGAAGGGCAGTACTTC. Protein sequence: CSASPTLGQQTEGQYF.

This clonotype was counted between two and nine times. The CDR3 is CASSPLDRGGETQYF. The CDR3 DNA follows: TGTGCCAGCAGCCCACTGGACAGGGGAGGAGAGACCCAGTACTTC. The J gene is TRBJ2-5, the V gene TRBV7-9, with 9 bases aligning to TRBD1. Germline trimming cut 5 bases from V and 4 bases from J; bases unmatched to any gene: 8. The CDR3 consists of 15 residues. Germline V gives CDR1 SEHNR, CDR2 FQNEAQ (reference sequence).